These 14 T cell receptor beta chains share one sample of origin, sequenced in a study of blood T cell repertoires in COVID-19. TCRdb's copy holds only in-frame clones and misses some; the assay was immunoSEQ multiplex PCR. The table lists about 190,000 clones, 80% to 90% of them singletons. The sequenced material came from peripheral blood. The receptors here all came from a man aged 45 to 65 with active or convalescent COVID-19.

This chain links TRBV11-1 with TRBJ2-7; D is perhaps TRBD1 (6 bases). Germline V gene data show CDR1 as SGHAT and CDR2 as FQDESV (reference sequence). Trimming shortened V by 6 bases and J by 1 base, and 16 bases separated the two germline ends. This CDR3 contains 15 residues. DNA for the CDR3: TGTGCCAGCAGGGGGGCCCTAAGCCCTTCCTACGAGCAGTACTTC. Its translation is CASRGALSPSYEQYF.

J is TRBJ1-6 and V is TRBV29-1, with D perhaps TRBD1 (5 bases). CDR3 length equals 13 residues. V was pared by 6 bases and J by 8 bases, with 14 bases between. Germline CDR1 reads SQVTM; CDR2 reads ANQGSEA. The CDR3 region is CSVAGNWDSPLHF. CDR3 DNA: TGCAGCGTGGCAGGGAATTGGGATTCACCCCTCCACTTT.

The rearrangement uses TRBV11-2 and TRBJ1-1, with D possibly TRBD1 on 5 matching bases. Trimming took off 2 bases at V and 0 bases at J, with 10 bases between the two ends. The germline CDR1 and CDR2 sequences are SGHAT and FQNNGV. The length of the CDR3 is 15 residues. This CDR3 reads CASSLRRDLNTEAFF. In nucleotides, the CDR3 is TGTGCCAGCAGCTTACGCAGGGACTTGAACACTGAAGCTTTCTTT. Filled out from reference TRBV11-2 and TRBJ1-1, the complete variable domain reads EAGVAQSPRYKIIEKRQSVAFWCNPISGHATLYWYQQILGQGPKLLIQFQNNGVVDDSQLPKDRFSAERLKGVDSTLKIQPAKLEDSAVYLCASSLRRDLNTEAFFGQGTRLTVV.

This chain uses TRBV5-6 with TRBJ1-1; no clear D. Germline loops: CDR1 SGHDT, CDR2 YYEEEE. The CDR3 runs 16 residues. V gave up 0 bases and J gave up 1 base, with 13 bases separating them. The CDR3 DNA reads TGTGCCAGCAGCTTGGTTCCCCTGAGAGGGAACACTGAAGCTTTCTTT. This encodes CASSLVPLRGNTEAFF.

This chain joins TRBV7-9 and TRBJ2-7; D gene uncertain. V shed 5 bases and J shed 5 bases, with 7 bases lying between them. The CDR3 has 11 amino acids. Per germline, CDR1 SEHNR and CDR2 FQNEAQ (reference sequence). The CDR3 DNA follows: TGTGCCAGCAGCCGGGTGGACGAGCAGTACTTC. It translates to CASSRVDEQYF. Looking up the rest from reference TRBV7-9 and TRBJ2-7 gives the full variable domain: DTGVSQNPRHKITKRGQNVTFRCDPISEHNRLYWYRQTLGQGPEFLTYFQNEAQLEKSRLLSDRFSAERPKGSFSTLEIQRTEQGDSAMYLCASSRVDEQYFGPGTRLTVT.

The chain uses TRBV21-1 and TRBJ2-2; TRBD1, the table's D call, was not compared with the DNA. TRBV21-1 has pseudogene status. The CDR3 is made up of 17 amino acids. This CDR3 reads CASAYPRQGANTGELFF. The CDR3 DNA reads TGTGCCAGCGCATACCCAAGACAGGGCGCGAACACCGGGGAGCTGTTTTTT.

The chain employs TRBV11-3 and TRBJ2-2, with D perhaps matching TRBD1 (5 bases). CDR1 and CDR2 (germline): SGHNT, YENEEA. Deletions cut 2 bases from V and 5 bases from J, with 6 bases between. CDR3 size: 13 residues. The DNA for the CDR3 is TGTGCCAGCAGCTTACAGGGAACCGGGGAGCTGTTTTTT. This codes for CASSLQGTGELFF.

The rearrangement links TRBV9 to TRBJ1-2; 7 bases are shared with TRBD1. J gave up 6 bases and V 4 bases, and 9 bases lay outside the gene matches. The CDR3 is 14 residues long. Germline V CDR1 and CDR2: SGDLS, YYNGEE. The CDR3 region is CASSPRQGGDGYTF. In DNA form, the CDR3 reads TGTGCCAGCAGCCCTCGACAGGGTGGGGATGGCTACACCTTC. Supplemented by reference TRBV9 and TRBJ1-2, the full variable domain reads DSGVTQTPKHLITATGQRVTLRCSPRSGDLSVYWYQQSLDQGLQFLIQYYNGEERAKGNILERFSAQQFPDLHSELNLSSLELGDSALYFCASSPRQGGDGYTFGSGTRLTVV.

This chain uses TRBV4-1 with TRBJ1-2; possible D gene TRBD1, 6 bases. Germline loops: CDR1 MGHRA, CDR2 YSYEKL. V lost 0 bases and J 5 bases, leaving 16 bases between the germline ends. The CDR3 extends over 16 amino acids. CDR3 DNA sequence: TGCGCCAGCAGCCAAGAGGTGGACAGCGGCCTTTATGGCTACACCTTC. This gives the protein CASSQEVDSGLYGYTF.

This chain joins TRBV18 and TRBJ1-4; no reliable D call. The V and J ends lost 2 bases and 0 bases respectively, with 10 bases between them. The CDR3 consists of 16 residues. Germline V gene sequence: CDR1 KGHSH, CDR2 LQKENI. The CDR3 DNA reads TGTGCCAGCTCACCATATGAGATCGCAACTAATGAAAAACTGTTTTTT. This encodes CASSPYEIATNEKLFF.

Only a few counts were recorded for this clone. J is TRBJ2-3 and V is TRBV5-1; D is uncertain. This CDR3 comprises 12 residues. CDR1 is SGHRS, CDR2 YFSETQ, per germline. Trimming shortened V by 5 bases and J by 3 bases, and 7 bases separated the two germline ends. CDR3 sequence: CASRAVTDTQYF. CDR3 nucleotides: TGCGCCAGCAGGGCAGTAACAGATACGCAGTATTTT.

This chain uses TRBV7-8 with TRBJ1-3, with 7 bases lining up with TRBD1. The CDR3 loop spans 17 amino acids. Losses at the gene ends were 0 bases for V and 0 bases for J; bases not matched to a gene: 5. The germline CDR1 and CDR2 sequences are SGHVS and FQNEAQ. The CDR3 region is CASSLASRGSSGNTIYF. The CDR3 DNA sequence: TGTGCCAGCAGCTTAGCTTCCAGGGGGAGCTCTGGAAACACCATATATTTT. Together with reference TRBV7-8 and TRBJ1-3, the CDR3 gives the full variable domain: GAGVSQSPRYKVAKRGQDVALRCDPISGHVSLFWYQQALGQGPEFLTYFQNEAQLDKSGLPSDRFFAERPEGSVSTLKIQRTQQEDSAVYLCASSLASRGSSGNTIYFGEGSWLTVV.

This chain connects TRBV30 to TRBJ1-5; no definite D call. Germline V gene lookup returns CDR1 GTSNPN and CDR2 SVGIG (reference sequence). This CDR3 has 13 amino acids. The V end lost 1 base, the J end lost 6 bases, and 10 bases lay between the germline ends. CDR3: CAWSGGLSQPQHF. The CDR3 DNA is TGTGCCTGGAGTGGTGGTTTGAGTCAGCCCCAGCATTTT.

The DNA of the CDR3 is TGTGCCAGCAGTGACAGGGGGCAGATGAACACTGAAGCTTTCTTT. This encodes CASSDRGQMNTEAFF. The genes are TRBV2 and TRBJ1-1; 8 bases line up with TRBD1. The germline V gene has CDR1 SNHLY and CDR2 FYNNEI. V lost 3 bases, J lost 0 bases, and 3 bases stayed unmatched. This CDR3 is built from 15 residues.